The rows below give T cell receptor beta chains drawn from one sample of a study of blood T cell repertoires in COVID-19. TCRdb's copy holds only in-frame clones and misses some; the assay was immunoSEQ multiplex PCR. This sample has more than 90,000 clones, with around nine tenths found just once. Sequenced sample: peripheral blood. Receptors originate from a woman in her sixties or seventies with COVID-19, enrolled during active disease. CDR3s include the opening cysteine and the closing phenylalanine or tryptophan. D genes are given only for firm matches. Not all rows give a size; the values are once, few, many and, for expanded clones, a class.

clone_size	d_call	cdr3_length	j_call	v_call	cdr3_nt	cdr3_aa
few	TRBD1	15	TRBJ2-7	TRBV6-6	TGTGCCAGCAGTCGGCCCGACAGGGCAGGGTACGAGCAGTACTTC	CASSRPDRAGYEQYF
-	TRBD1	17	TRBJ1-5	TRBV4-2	TGTGCCAGCAGCCTAGGGATGGACAGGGGGGACAATCAGCCCCAGCATTTT	CASSLGMDRGDNQPQHF
-	-	18	TRBJ1-3	TRBV4-1	TGCGCCAGCAGCCAAGTCCCGGGACAAGCGGACTCTGGAAACACCATATATTTT	CASSQVPGQADSGNTIYF
-	TRBD1	15	TRBJ2-7	TRBV19	TGTGCCAGCTCAAACGACAGGGGGTCCTCCTACGAGCAGTACTTC	CASSNDRGSSYEQYF
-	-	13	TRBJ1-2	TRBV7-9	TGTGCCAGCAGCTTCCACAGACCAAGGAGCTACACCTTC	CASSFHRPRSYTF
-	TRBD1	14	TRBJ1-4	TRBV5-1	TGCGCCAGCAGCGCGGACAGGGCGAGTCGAAAACTGTTTTTT	CASSADRASRKLFF
-	-	15	TRBJ2-5	TRBV18	TGTGCCAGCTCACCAAAGAACAGGGAGCGGGAGACCCAGTACTTC	CASSPKNRERETQYF
-	TRBD2	16	TRBJ2-2	TRBV9	TGTGCCAGCAGCGTACGCCCAGCGGGGGACACCGGGGAGCTGTTTTTT	CASSVRPAGDTGELFF
-	-	17	TRBJ2-6	TRBV7-3	TGTGCCAGCGGTCACAGGGCCTTACGCTCTGGGGCCAACGTCCTGACTTTC	CASGHRALRSGANVLTF
-	TRBD1	15	TRBJ2-4	TRBV5-4	TGTGCCAGCAGCACCACAGGGGCGGCCAAAAACATTCAGTACTTC	CASSTTGAAKNIQYF
-	-	14	TRBJ1-2	TRBV6-1	TGTGCCAGCAGTGATTATCGGGAGCTTATGCGCTACACCTTC	CASSDYRELMRYTF
medium-sized	-	14	TRBJ1-1	TRBV6-2/TRBV6-3	TGTGCCAGCAGTTACTCGCGGAGCGTGACTGAAGCTTTCTTT	CASSYSRSVTEAFF
once	-	16	TRBJ1-1	TRBV25-1	TGTGCCAGCAGTGACTCTCACGGACAGTCGGACACTGAAGCTTTCTTT	CASSDSHGQSDTEAFF
-	TRBD1	14	TRBJ2-1	TRBV12-5	TGTGCTAGTGGTTTGTACGGACAGGGAGCTGAGCAGTTCTTC	CASGLYGQGAEQFF
-	-	16	TRBJ1-2	TRBV6-5	TGTGCCAGCAGTTACACACAAGACGCTGGGGCCTATGGCTACACCTTC	CASSYTQDAGAYGYTF
-	-	14	TRBJ2-7	TRBV30	TGTGCCTGGAGGGGAGCCTTTCCGACCTACGAGCAGTACTTC	CAWRGAFPTYEQYF
-	-	16	TRBJ2-5	TRBV13	TGTGCCAGCAGTAATAGGGGGGGATATACCGAAGAGACCCAGTACTTC	CASSNRGGYTEETQYF
-	-	15	TRBJ1-6	TRBV5-6	TGTGCCAGCAGCCCACAGAAGGGTCAGGGTGTGCCCCTCCACTTT	CASSPQKGQGVPLHF
-	-	14	TRBJ1-5	TRBV30	TGTGCCTGGACCAAGGGGCGGGGAAATCAGCCCCAGCATTTT	CAWTKGRGNQPQHF
-	-	14	TRBJ2-7	TRBV7-7	TGTGCTAGCAGCTTACGCGGGGTCGGAGGCGAGCAGTACTTC	CASSLRGVGGEQYF
-	-	16	TRBJ2-5	TRBV9	TGTGCCAGCAGCGTAGATCCGAGGGGGGGAGGAGAGACCCAGTACTTC	CASSVDPRGGGETQYF
-	TRBD2	13	TRBJ2-1	TRBV12-3/TRBV12-4	TGTGCCAGCAGCCCACCCGGGAGGACTGAGCAGTTCTTC	CASSPPGRTEQFF
-	TRBD2	17	TRBJ2-3	TRBV7-2	TGTGCCAGCAGCTTTGCAGTAGCGGGGGGGCTTGGAGATACGCAGTATTTT	CASSFAVAGGLGDTQYF
-	TRBD1	14	TRBJ1-2	TRBV2	TGTGCCAGCAGTGGACAGGGATCTAACTATGGCTACACCTTC	CASSGQGSNYGYTF
-	-	16	TRBJ1-6	TRBV21-1	TGTGCCAGCAGCACAACGGACAGCTCCTATAATTCACCCCTCCACTTT	CASSTTDSSYNSPLHF
-	-	14	TRBJ2-7	TRBV29-1	TGCAGCGTTGGGTCTGGGGCGGGGTCTTTGGAGCAGTACTTC	CSVGSGAGSLEQYF
once	TRBD1	16	TRBJ1-2	TRBV6-1	TGTGCCAGCAGTGGGTGGGACAGGGAAATAGGGTATGGCTACACCTTC	CASSGWDREIGYGYTF
-	TRBD1	13	TRBJ2-2	TRBV25-1	TGTGCCAGCAGTGAGCAGGGGGTCGGGGAGCTGTTTTTT	CASSEQGVGELFF
-	TRBD1	14	TRBJ1-6	TRBV9	TGTGCCAGCAGCGCGGGACAGTATAATTCACCCCTCCACTTT	CASSAGQYNSPLHF
-	TRBD1	15	TRBJ1-6	TRBV7-2	TGTGCCAGCAGCCCCCGGGACAGGGACAATTCACCCCTCCACTTT	CASSPRDRDNSPLHF
-	-	13	TRBJ1-1	TRBV18	TGTGCCAGCTCACCACTCCGGGACACTGAAGCTTTCTTT	CASSPLRDTEAFF
-	TRBD2	14	TRBJ2-7	TRBV6-6	TGTGCCAGCATGAAACAGCGGGGGGCCTACGAGCAGTACTTC	CASMKQRGAYEQYF
-	TRBD1	14	TRBJ1-1	TRBV6-5	TGTGCCAGCAGCCCCGGGACAGTTGAAACTGAAGCTTTCTTT	CASSPGTVETEAFF
-	TRBD1	14	TRBJ1-6	TRBV5-1	TGCGCCAGCAGCCCAGGACAGGGGCGCTCACCCCTCCACTTT	CASSPGQGRSPLHF
-	TRBD2	14	TRBJ2-5	TRBV29-1	TGCAGCGTTGATGGGGTGGGGAGGGGAGAGACCCAGTACTTC	CSVDGVGRGETQYF
-	TRBD1	17	TRBJ1-4	TRBV3-1/TRBV3-2	TGTGCCAGCAGCCAGAGACAGGGGGCGGCGATTAATGAAAAACTGTTTTTT	CASSQRQGAAINEKLFF
-	TRBD2	15	TRBJ2-7	TRBV15	TGTGCCACCAGCGCCCGTAGCGGGGGTTCTTACGAGCAGTACTTC	CATSARSGGSYEQYF
-	-	13	TRBJ1-5	TRBV6-5	TGTGCCAGCAGCACAGGCCCGTGGCAGCCCCAGCATTTT	CASSTGPWQPQHF
-	TRBD2	16	TRBJ2-2	TRBV13	TGTGCCAGCAGCTCACCTGGGACTAGTAGAACCGGGGAGCTGTTTTTT	CASSSPGTSRTGELFF
-	TRBD1	15	TRBJ1-5	TRBV6-5	TGTGCCAGCAGACCCCAGGGGGCCAGCAATCAGCCCCAGCATTTT	CASRPQGASNQPQHF
-	-	13	TRBJ1-6	TRBV10-2	TGCGCCAGAGGGGCGAGTGAGAATTCACCCCTCCACTTT	CARGASENSPLHF
-	TRBD1	15	TRBJ2-7	TRBV20-1	TGCAGTGCTAGTTCACCGGGACAGGGGTCCTACGAGCAGTACTTC	CSASSPGQGSYEQYF
-	-	15	TRBJ2-3	TRBV11-3	TGTGCCAGCAGCTTTGGGACTCAACTTACAGATACGCAGTATTTT	CASSFGTQLTDTQYF